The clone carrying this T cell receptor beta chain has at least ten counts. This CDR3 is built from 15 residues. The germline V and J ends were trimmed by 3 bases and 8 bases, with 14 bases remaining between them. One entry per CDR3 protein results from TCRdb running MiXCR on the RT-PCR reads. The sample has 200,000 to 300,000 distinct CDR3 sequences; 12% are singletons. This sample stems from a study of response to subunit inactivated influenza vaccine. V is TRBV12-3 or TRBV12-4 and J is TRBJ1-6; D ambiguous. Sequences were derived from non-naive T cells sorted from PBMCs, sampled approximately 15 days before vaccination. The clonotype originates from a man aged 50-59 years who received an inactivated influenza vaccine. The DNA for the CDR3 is TGTGCCAGCAGTTTTTCTCTAAGGAGGGATTCACCCCTCCACTTT. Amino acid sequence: CASSFSLRRDSPLHF.